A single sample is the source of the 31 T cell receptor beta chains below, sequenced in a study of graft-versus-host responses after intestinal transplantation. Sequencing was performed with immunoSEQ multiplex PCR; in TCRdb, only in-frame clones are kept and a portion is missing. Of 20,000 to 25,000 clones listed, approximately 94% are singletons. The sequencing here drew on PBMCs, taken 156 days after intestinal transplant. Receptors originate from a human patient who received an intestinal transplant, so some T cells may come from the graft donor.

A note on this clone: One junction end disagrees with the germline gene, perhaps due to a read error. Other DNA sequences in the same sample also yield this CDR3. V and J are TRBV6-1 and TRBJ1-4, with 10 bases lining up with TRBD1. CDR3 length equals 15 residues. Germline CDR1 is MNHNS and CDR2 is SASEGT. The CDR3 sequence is CASSSRDRGNEKLFF. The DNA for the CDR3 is TGTGCCAGCAGTTCTAGGGACAGGGGAAACGAAAAATTGTTTTTT.

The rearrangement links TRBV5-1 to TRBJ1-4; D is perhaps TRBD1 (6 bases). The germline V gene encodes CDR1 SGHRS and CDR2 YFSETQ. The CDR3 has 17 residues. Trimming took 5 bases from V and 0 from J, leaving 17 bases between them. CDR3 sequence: CASRLGQYFATNEKLFF. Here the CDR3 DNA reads TGCGCCAGCAGACTCGGACAGTACTTTGCAACTAATGAAAAACTGTTTTTT.

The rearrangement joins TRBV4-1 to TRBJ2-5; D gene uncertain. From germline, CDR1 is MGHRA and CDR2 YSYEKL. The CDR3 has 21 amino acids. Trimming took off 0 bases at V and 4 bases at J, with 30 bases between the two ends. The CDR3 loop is CASSQDLIEPITYTRPETQYF. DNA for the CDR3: TGCGCCAGCAGCCAAGATCTAATAGAGCCCATAACATATACCCGCCCAGAGACCCAGTACTTC.

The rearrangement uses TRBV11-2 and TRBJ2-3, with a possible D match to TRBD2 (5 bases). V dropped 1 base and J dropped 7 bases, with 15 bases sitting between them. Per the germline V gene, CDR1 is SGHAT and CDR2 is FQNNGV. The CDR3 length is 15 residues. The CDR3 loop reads CASSLAFLGKNTQYF. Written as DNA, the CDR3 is TGTGCCAGCAGCTTAGCGTTTCTCGGGAAAAATACGCAGTATTTT.

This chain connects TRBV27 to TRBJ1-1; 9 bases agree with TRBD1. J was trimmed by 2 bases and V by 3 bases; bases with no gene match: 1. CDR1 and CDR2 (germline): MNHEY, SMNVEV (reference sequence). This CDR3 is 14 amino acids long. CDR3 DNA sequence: TGTGCCAGCAGTTTCACAGGGGGCAACACTGAAGCTTTCTTT. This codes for CASSFTGGNTEAFF.

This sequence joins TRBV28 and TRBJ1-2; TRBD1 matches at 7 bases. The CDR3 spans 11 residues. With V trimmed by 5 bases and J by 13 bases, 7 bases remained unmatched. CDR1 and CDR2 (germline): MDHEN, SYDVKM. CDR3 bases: TGTGCCAGCAGTCCTGGGACAGACCTCACCTTC. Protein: CASSPGTDLTF.

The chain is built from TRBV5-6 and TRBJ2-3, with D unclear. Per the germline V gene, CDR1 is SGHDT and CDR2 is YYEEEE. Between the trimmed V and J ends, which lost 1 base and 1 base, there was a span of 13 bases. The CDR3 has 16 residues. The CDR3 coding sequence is TGTGCCAGCAGCTTGTGGTTCGTGGGCCGCACAGATACGCAGTATTTT. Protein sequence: CASSLWFVGRTDTQYF.

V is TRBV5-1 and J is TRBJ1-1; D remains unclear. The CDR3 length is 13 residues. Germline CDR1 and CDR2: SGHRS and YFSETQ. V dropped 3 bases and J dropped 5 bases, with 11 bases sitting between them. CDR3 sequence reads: CASSSRPGTEAFF. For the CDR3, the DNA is TGCGCCAGCAGCTCCCGTCCGGGGACTGAAGCTTTCTTT.

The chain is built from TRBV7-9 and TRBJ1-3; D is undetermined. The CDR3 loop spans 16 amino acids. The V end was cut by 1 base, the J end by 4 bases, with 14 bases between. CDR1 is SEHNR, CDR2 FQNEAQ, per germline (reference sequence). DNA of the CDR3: TGTGCCAGCAGCTTAGACCCACCGACTGTAGGAAACACCATATATTTT. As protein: CASSLDPPTVGNTIYF. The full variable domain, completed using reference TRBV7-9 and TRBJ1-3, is DTGVSQNPRHKITKRGQNVTFRCDPISEHNRLYWYRQTLGQGPEFLTYFQNEAQLEKSRLLSDRFSAERPKGSFSTLEIQRTEQGDSAMYLCASSLDPPTVGNTIYFGEGSWLTVV.

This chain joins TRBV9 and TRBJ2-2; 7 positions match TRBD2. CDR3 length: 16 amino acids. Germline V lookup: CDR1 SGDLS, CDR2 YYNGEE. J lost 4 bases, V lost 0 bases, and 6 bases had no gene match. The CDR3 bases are TGTGCCAGCAGCGTAGAGGGAGGGCCCGGCACCGGGGAGCTGTTTTTT. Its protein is CASSVEGGPGTGELFF.

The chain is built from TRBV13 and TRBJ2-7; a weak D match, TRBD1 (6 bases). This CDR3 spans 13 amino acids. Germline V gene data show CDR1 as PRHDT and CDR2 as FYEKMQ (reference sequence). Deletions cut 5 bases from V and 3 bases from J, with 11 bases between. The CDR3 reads CASSRTGYYEQYF. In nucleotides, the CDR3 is TGTGCCAGCAGCCGAACAGGGTACTACGAGCAGTACTTC.

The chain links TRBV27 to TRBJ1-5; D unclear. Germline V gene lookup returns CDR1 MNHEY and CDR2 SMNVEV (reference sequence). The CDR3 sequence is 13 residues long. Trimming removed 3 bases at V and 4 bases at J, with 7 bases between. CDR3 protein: CASSLSGNQPQHF. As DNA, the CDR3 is TGTGCCAGCAGTTTGTCGGGGAATCAGCCCCAGCATTTT.

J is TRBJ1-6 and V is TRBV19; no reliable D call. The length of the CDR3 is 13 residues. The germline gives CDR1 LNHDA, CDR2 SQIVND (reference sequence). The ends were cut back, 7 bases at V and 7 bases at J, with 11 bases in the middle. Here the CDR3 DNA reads TGTGCCAGTACCGGGGTGTGGAATTCACCCCTCCACTTT. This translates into CASTGVWNSPLHF.

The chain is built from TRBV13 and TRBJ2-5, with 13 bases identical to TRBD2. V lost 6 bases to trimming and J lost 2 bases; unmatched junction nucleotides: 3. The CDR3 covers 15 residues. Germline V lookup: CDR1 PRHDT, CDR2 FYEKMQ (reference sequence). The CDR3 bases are TGTGCCAGCAGTATACTAGCGGGAGGGCAAGAGACCCAGTACTTC. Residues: CASSILAGGQETQYF.

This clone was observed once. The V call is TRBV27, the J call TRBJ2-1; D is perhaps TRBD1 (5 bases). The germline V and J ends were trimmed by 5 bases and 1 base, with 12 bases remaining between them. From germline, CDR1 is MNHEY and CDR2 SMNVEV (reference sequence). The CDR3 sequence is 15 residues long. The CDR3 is CASSNLQGSYNEQFF. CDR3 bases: TGTGCCAGCAGTAACCTTCAGGGTTCCTACAATGAGCAGTTCTTC.

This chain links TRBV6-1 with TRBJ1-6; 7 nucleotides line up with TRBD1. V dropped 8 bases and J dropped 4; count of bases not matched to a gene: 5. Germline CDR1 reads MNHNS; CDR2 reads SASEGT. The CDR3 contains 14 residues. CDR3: CASPPGGYNSPLHF. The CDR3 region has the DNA TGTGCCAGCCCACCAGGGGGATATAATTCACCCCTCCACTTT.

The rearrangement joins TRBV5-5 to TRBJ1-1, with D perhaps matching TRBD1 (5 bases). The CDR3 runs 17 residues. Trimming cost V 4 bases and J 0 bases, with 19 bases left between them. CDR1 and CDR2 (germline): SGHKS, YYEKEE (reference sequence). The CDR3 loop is CASSPLGTGRMNTEAFF. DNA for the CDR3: TGTGCCAGCAGCCCACTCGGTACAGGACGAATGAACACTGAAGCTTTCTTT.

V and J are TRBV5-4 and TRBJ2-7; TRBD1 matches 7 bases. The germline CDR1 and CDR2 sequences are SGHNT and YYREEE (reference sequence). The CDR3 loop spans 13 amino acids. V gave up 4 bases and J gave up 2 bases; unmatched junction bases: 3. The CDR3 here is CASSTDRAYEQYF. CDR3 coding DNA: TGTGCCAGCAGCACAGACAGGGCCTACGAGCAGTACTTC.

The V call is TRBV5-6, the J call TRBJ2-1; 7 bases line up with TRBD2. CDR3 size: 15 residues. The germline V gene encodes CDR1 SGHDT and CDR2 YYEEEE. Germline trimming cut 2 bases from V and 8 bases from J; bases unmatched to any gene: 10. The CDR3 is CASSLDSGRGDEQFF. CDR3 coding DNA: TGTGCCAGCAGCTTAGATTCGGGGAGGGGCGATGAGCAGTTCTTC.

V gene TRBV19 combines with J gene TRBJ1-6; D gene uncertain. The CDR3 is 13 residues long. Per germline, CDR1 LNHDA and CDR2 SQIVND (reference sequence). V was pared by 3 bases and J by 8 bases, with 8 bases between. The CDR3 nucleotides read TGTGCCAGTAGTATCCAGTTCGATTCACCCCTCCACTTT. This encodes CASSIQFDSPLHF.

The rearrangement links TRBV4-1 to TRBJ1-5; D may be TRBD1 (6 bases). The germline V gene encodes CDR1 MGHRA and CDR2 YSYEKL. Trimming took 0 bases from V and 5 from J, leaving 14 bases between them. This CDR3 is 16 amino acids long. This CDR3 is CASSQEVYRADQPQHF. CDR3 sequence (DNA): TGCGCCAGCAGCCAAGAAGTATACAGGGCGGATCAGCCCCAGCATTTT.

The DNA for the CDR3 is TGTGCCAGCAGGGAGGACTACAGACCAGATACGCAGTATTTT. Encoded protein: CASREDYRPDTQYF. The genes are TRBV6-1 and TRBJ2-3, with D possibly TRBD2 on 6 matching bases. V was cut by 6 bases and J by 4 bases, with 14 bases left in between. Per the germline V gene, CDR1 is MNHNS and CDR2 is SASEGT. The CDR3 is made up of 14 amino acids.

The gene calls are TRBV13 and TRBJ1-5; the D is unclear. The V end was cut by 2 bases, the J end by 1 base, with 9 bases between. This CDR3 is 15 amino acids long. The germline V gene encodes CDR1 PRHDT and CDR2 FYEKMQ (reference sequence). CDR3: CASSLWRESNQPQHF. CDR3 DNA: TGTGCCAGCAGCTTATGGAGGGAAAGCAATCAGCCCCAGCATTTT.

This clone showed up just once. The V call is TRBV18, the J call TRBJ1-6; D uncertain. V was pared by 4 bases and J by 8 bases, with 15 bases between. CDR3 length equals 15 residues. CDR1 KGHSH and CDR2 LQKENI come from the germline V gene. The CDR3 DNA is TGTGCCAGCTCACTTCAGCAACGCGGTGATTCACCCCTCCACTTT. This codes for CASSLQQRGDSPLHF.

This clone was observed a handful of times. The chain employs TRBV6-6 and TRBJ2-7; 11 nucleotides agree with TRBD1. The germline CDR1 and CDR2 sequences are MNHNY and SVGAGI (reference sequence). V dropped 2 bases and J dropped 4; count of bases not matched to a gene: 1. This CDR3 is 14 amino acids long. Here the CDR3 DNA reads TGTGCCAGCAGTTACGGGACAGGGGGTTACGAGCAGTACTTC. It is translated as CASSYGTGGYEQYF.

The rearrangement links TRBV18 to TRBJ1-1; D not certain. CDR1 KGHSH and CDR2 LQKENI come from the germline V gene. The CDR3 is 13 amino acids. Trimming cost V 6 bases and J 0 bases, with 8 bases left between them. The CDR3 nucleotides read TGTGCCAGCTCCGAAATTATGAACACTGAAGCTTTCTTT. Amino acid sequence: CASSEIMNTEAFF.

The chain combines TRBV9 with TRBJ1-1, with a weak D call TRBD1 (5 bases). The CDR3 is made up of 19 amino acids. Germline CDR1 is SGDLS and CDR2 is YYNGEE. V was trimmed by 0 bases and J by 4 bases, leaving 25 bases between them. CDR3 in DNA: TGTGCCAGCAGCGTAGCTACGGGGGTAGGAGTTTCAGTGAGCACTGAAGCTTTCTTT. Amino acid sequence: CASSVATGVGVSVSTEAFF.

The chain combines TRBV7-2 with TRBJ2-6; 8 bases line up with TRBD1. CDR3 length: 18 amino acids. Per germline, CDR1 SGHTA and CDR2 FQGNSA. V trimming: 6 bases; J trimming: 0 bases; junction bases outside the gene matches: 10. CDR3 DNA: TGTGCCAGCAGACCTCGACAGGGGTTTTTCTCTGGGGCCAACGTCCTGACTTTC. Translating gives CASRPRQGFFSGANVLTF. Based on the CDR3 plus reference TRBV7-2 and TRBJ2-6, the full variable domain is GAGVSQSPSNKVTEKGKDVELRCDPISGHTALYWYRQSLGQGLEFLIYFQGNSAPDKSGLPSDRFSAERTGGSVSTLTIQRTQQEDSAVYLCASRPRQGFFSGANVLTFGAGSRLTVL.

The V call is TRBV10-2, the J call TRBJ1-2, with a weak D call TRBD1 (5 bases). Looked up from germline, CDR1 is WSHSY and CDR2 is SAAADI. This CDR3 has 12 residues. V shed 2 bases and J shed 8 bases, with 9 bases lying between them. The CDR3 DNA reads TGCGCCAGCAGTGAGGAGAGGGGCGGCTACACCTTC. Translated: CASSEERGGYTF.

CDR3 protein: CASSQSDTRGGYTF. CDR3 bases: TGTGCCAGCAGCCAATCCGACACTCGGGGTGGCTACACCTTC. The chain links TRBV4-2 to TRBJ1-2; D is uncertain. The germline V and J ends were trimmed by 2 bases and 7 bases, with 14 bases remaining between them. The germline CDR1 and CDR2 sequences are LGHNA and YNFKEQ. There are 14 residues in the CDR3.

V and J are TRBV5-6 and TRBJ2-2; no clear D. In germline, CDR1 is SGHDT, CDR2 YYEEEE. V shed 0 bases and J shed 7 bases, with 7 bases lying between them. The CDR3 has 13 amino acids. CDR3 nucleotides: TGTGCCAGCAGCTTGGACTTCATCGGGGAGCTGTTTTTT. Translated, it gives CASSLDFIGELFF.